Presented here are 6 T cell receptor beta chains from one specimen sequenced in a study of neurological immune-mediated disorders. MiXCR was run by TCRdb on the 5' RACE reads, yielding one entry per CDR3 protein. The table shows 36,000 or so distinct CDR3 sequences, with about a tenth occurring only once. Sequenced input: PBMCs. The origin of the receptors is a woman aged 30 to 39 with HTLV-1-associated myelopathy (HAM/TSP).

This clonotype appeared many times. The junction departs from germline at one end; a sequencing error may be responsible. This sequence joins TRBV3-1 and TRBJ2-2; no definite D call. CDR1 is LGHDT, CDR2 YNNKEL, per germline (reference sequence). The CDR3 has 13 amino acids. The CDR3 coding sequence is TGTGCCAGCAGCCGCTCGAAGACCGGGGAGCTGTTTTTT. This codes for CASSRSKTGELFF.

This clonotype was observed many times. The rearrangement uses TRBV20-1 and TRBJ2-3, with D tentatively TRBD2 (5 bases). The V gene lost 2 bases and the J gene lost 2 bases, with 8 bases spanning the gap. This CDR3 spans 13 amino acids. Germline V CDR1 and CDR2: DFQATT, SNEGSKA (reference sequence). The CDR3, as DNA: TGCAGTGCTAGACTAGCACTCACAGATACGCAGTATTTT. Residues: CSARLALTDTQYF.

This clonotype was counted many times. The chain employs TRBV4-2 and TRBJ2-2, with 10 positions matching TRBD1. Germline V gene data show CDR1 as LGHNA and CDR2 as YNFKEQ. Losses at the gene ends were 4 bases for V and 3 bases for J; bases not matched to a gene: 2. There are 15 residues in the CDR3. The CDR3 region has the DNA TGTGCCAGCAGCCCCGGGACAGGGGACACCGGGGAGCTGTTTTTT. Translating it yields CASSPGTGDTGELFF.

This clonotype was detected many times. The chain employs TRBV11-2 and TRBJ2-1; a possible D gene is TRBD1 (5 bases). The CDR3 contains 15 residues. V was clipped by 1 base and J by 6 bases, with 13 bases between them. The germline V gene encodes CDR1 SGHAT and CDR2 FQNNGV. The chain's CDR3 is CASSLGLRGANEQFF. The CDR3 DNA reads TGTGCCAGCAGCTTAGGCCTTAGGGGCGCCAATGAGCAGTTCTTC.

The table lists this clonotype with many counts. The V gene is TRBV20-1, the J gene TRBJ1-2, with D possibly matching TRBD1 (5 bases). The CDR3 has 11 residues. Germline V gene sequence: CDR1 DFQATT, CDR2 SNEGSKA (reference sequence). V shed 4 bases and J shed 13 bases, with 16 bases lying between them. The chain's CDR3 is CSATDGLGLTF. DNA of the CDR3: TGCAGTGCTACGGATGGACTGGGGCTCACCTTC.

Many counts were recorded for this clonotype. The CDR3 loop is CSARPPGTGKGGNQPQHF. The CDR3 DNA sequence: TGCAGTGCTCGCCCGCCCGGGACAGGGAAGGGAGGCAATCAGCCCCAGCATTTT. V gene TRBV20-1 combines with J gene TRBJ1-5, with TRBD1 matching over 9 bases. This CDR3 has 18 residues. V gave up 5 bases and J gave up 2 bases; unmatched junction bases: 16. The germline CDR1 and CDR2 sequences are DFQATT and SNEGSKA (reference sequence).